This T cell receptor beta chain was identified in a study of blood T cells in healthy people across ages (dated by TCRdb to about 2015). About the full investigation: In model experiments, template switching captured roughly one uniquely barcoded TCR beta cDNA molecule for every two T cells. Using deep sequencing normalized with unique cDNA molecular identifiers, the study measured how TCR beta repertoire diversity changes with age. To avoid experimental bias, donors of different ages were spread randomly across the sequencing lanes. Two additional independent replicas of 1 million unique cDNA reads from the same blood draw were analyzed for two donors (one aged 18 to 30 and one aged 80 or older). The donors were split into four age groups: young (average 16 years), middle-aged (around 37), aged (more than 55) and long-lived (about 82). The research as a whole found: There was a strong correlation between observed TCR beta diversity and the percentage of naive T cells measured by flow cytometry. Compared with the aged group, more naive CD4+ T cells, fewer expanded clones and increased TCR diversity were shown by the long-lived group, suggesting age selection. Estimates of total diversity based on one million sequenced T cells were considered lower bounds and underestimates. Because the CMV infection status of the donors was unknown, age-related changes in expanded clonotypes may potentially have been confounded. As age increased, observed TCR beta diversity per million T cells dropped in a roughly linear way, and a significant reduction was already evident by age around 41. Since profiling was done on bulk unsorted PBMCs, naive and antigen-experienced compartments could not be conclusively compared.

The sample holds many counts of this clonotype. The specificity of this receptor is unknown. Base qualities are not at hand, and no much larger clone is one base apart. The library relied on 5' RACE. These reads were obtained on an Illumina HiSeq 2500. A second PCR of roughly 7 to 11 cycles was performed with a sample-barcoded 5' primer and a J-beta primer mix. A unique molecular identifier was introduced onto each TCR beta cDNA molecule by a template-switch 5' adaptor carrying 12 random nucleotides. Each sample yielded at least 3 million CDR3-containing paired-end reads. All of the RNA was converted into first-strand cDNA using the Mint cDNA synthesis kit, with a TRBC-specific oligonucleotide serving as the primer. All cDNA was treated with uracil-DNA glycosylase and then went through a first 18-cycle PCR with the universal primers M1SS and BC2_uni_R. The study's own analysis went as follows. For normalization, 1 million high-quality reads were randomly selected from each sample, with every read carrying a distinct molecular identifier. Reads sharing molecular identifiers were discarded rather than binned into consensus sequences. MiTCR, run with a Q25 quality threshold and the strictest error-elimination algorithm, handled CDR3 identification, clonotype clustering and error correction. Lower-bound total TCR beta diversity was estimated with a nonparametric unseen species model using Euler transformation. The public reads were quality trimmed at Q25 with fastp and then assembled into clones with MiXCR by TCRdb, keeping productive beta chains. CDR3 protein duplicates are merged, each entry listing the most common genes and DNA. V and J calls and clone size were set by TCRdb, not the authors. The sample contains 1,500,000 or so distinct CDR3 sequences, approximately 43% of them found a single time. The ten largest clones take up over 3.5% of the sample.

Donors were 39 systemically healthy Caucasian individuals from Russia aged roughly 6 to 100 years. Each donor gave around 9 milliliters of peripheral blood, collected into EDTA-treated Vacutainer tubes. Ficoll-Paque density-gradient centrifugation was used to isolate PBMCs, with at least 7 million per sample. Total RNA was extracted from PBMCs with Trizol reagent, with at least 6 micrograms obtained per sample. The percentages of naive CD45RAhigh/CD27high T cells were determined by flow cytometry on a PBMC aliquot from every donor. Material for sequencing was blood. The receptor comes from a woman aged 18 to 35 in good health.

The DNA reads as follows: TGTGCCAGCAGCCAAGAGCCTAGCGGGGGCTCCTACGAGCAGTACTTC. It encodes CASSQEPSGGSYEQYF. The chain is encoded by TRBV4-2 joined to TRBJ2-7, with TRBD2 identical over 10 junction bases. For CDR1 and CDR2, the germline V gene lists LGHNA and YNFKEQ. V is cut back by 0 bases and J by 0 bases, with 2 bases in the junction unmatched. The cysteine opens and the phenylalanine closes a CDR3 of 16 amino acids. The read is trimmed to its CDR3 DNA, 48 bases read in frame from base 1.